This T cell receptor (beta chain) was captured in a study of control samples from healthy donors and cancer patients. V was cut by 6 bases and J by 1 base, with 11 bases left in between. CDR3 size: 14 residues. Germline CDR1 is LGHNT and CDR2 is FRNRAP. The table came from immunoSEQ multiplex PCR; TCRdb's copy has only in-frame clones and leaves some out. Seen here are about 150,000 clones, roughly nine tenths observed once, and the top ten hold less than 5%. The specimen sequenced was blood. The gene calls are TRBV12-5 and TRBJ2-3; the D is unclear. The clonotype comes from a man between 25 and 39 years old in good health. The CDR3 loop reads CASGPRQGTDTQYF. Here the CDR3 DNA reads TGTGCTAGTGGCCCGCGGCAGGGCACAGATACGCAGTATTTT.